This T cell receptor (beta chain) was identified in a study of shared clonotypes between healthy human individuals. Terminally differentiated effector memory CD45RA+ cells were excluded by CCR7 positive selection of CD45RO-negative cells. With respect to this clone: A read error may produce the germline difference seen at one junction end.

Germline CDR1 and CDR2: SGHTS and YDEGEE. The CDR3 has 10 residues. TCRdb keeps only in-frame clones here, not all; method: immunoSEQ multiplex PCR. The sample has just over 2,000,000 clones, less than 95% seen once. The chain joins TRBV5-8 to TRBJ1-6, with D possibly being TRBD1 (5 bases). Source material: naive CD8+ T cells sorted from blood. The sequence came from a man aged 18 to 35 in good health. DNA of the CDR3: TGTGCCAGCAGCCCCACGGGACTCCCCTTT. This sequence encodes CASSPTGLPF.